A selection of T cell receptor beta chains follows, all from one sample in a study of T cell changes during pregnancy in multiple sclerosis. The assay was immunoSEQ multiplex PCR, and TCRdb's table has in-frame clones only and misses some. Among 70,000 to 80,000 clones listed, about 94% were seen once. The input for sequencing was peripheral blood, taken in the third trimester of pregnancy. These receptors were collected from a female donor with multiple sclerosis, enrolled in a pregnancy study. Each CDR3 is given with its conserved first and last residue. A D gene is named only where the DNA matches it firmly.

TRBV6-5 | TRBD1 | CASSPLQGALYGYTF
TRBV5-4 | . | CASSLAGGAGEKLFF
TRBV5-6 | . | CASRGGDTEAFF
TRBV27 | TRBD1 | CASSWGTGGGEQYF
TRBV27 | TRBD2 | CATSGGDTQYF
TRBV5-6 | TRBD1 | CASSPGQGVGEQYF
TRBV2 | TRBD1 | CASSTTRPGQGVVPDTQYF
TRBV20-1 | TRBD1 | CSAIEGAGYTF
TRBV18 | . | CASSPGQSSYEQYF
TRBV4-2 | . | CASSKGEGVNYGYTF
TRBV7-2 | TRBD1 | CASSRDRGGQPQHF
TRBV4-2 | TRBD1 | CASSQYTGDAQGYTF
TRBV5-5 | TRBD2 | CASRPSGGFTGELFF
TRBV4-3 | TRBD1 | CASSSTGPSGANVLTF